The 8 T cell receptor beta chains below were found in one sample sequenced in a study of blood T cell repertoires in COVID-19. This table comes from immunoSEQ multiplex PCR, and its TCRdb copy is limited to in-frame clones, with some not included. Of roughly 120,000 clones listed, 92% are singletons. Sample: peripheral blood. All receptors derive from a man aged 45 to 65 with COVID-19, enrolled during active disease.

The DNA of the CDR3 is TGTGCCAGCTCCCTCGGGCCAGGGTCGAACACCGGGGAGCTGTTTTTT. Residues: CASSLGPGSNTGELFF. The gene calls are TRBV7-6 and TRBJ2-2; a possible D gene is TRBD1 (5 bases). Trimming took 8 bases from V and 0 from J, leaving 16 bases between them. The CDR3 loop spans 16 amino acids. The V gene's germline CDR1 is SGHVS and CDR2 FNYEAQ. Full variable domain (remainder filled in from reference TRBV7-6 and TRBJ2-2): GAGVSQSPRYKVTKRGQDVALRCDPISGHVSLYWYRQALGQGPEFLTYFNYEAQQDKSGLPNDRFSAERPEGSISTLTIQRTEQRDSAMYRCASSLGPGSNTGELFFGEGSRLTVL.

The chain links TRBV6-6 to TRBJ1-6; a possible D gene is TRBD1 (5 bases). CDR1 MNHNY and CDR2 SVGAGI come from the germline V gene (reference sequence). This CDR3 comprises 14 residues. The V gene lost 4 bases and the J gene lost 8 bases, with 12 bases spanning the gap. CDR3 in amino acids: CASSFRPGDSPLHF. CDR3 nucleotide sequence: TGTGCCAGCAGTTTCCGACCGGGGGATTCACCCCTCCACTTT.

The V call is TRBV18, the J call TRBJ2-2; a possible D gene is TRBD1 (6 bases). The V gene's germline CDR1 is KGHSH and CDR2 LQKENI. Trimming removed 1 base at V and 1 base at J, with 13 bases between. This CDR3 is built from 17 residues. In DNA, the CDR3 is TGTGCCAGCTCACCACAATCCGGGACACAGAACACCGGGGAGCTGTTTTTT. Its protein is CASSPQSGTQNTGELFF. Complete variable domain (other parts from reference TRBV18 and TRBJ2-2): NAGVMQNPRHLVRRRGQEARLRCSPMKGHSHVYWYRQLPEEGLKFMVYLQKENIIDESGMPKERFSAEFPKEGPSILRIQQVVRGDSAAYFCASSPQSGTQNTGELFFGEGSRLTVL.

The rearrangement links TRBV7-9 to TRBJ2-1; 10 bases match TRBD2. The CDR3 sequence is 16 residues long. Per the germline V gene, CDR1 is SEHNR and CDR2 is FQNEAQ (reference sequence). The V gene end was trimmed by 6 bases and the J gene end by 8 bases; junction bases not matched to a gene: 13. CDR3 in amino acids: CASSIGLADIHDEQFF. The DNA for the CDR3 is TGTGCCAGCAGTATCGGACTAGCGGATATACACGATGAGCAGTTCTTC.

CDR3 region: CASSEGGGEQYV. CDR3 nucleotide sequence: TGTGCCAGCAGTGAGGGTGGAGGCGAGCAGTACGTC. The J gene is TRBJ2-7, the V gene TRBV6-1; weak D call: TRBD2 (5 bases). The CDR3 length is 12 residues. CDR1 is MNHNS, CDR2 SASEGT, per germline. The ends were cut back, 3 bases at V and 6 bases at J, with 9 bases in the middle.

The chain has TRBV30 and TRBJ2-3; 8 bases align to TRBD1. Trimming at V came to 3 bases and at J to 4 bases, leaving 6 bases not matched to a gene. The CDR3 contains 14 residues. CDR1 GTSNPN and CDR2 SVGIG come from the germline V gene (reference sequence). CDR3 region: CAWSSGQGPDTQYF. CDR3 nucleotides: TGTGCCTGGAGCTCCGGACAGGGTCCAGATACGCAGTATTTT.

This clone was seen once. The genes are TRBV19 and TRBJ2-7, with 11 positions matching TRBD2. Germline lookup yields CDR1 LNHDA and CDR2 SQIVND (reference sequence). This CDR3 spans 13 amino acids. Losses at the gene ends were 9 bases for V and 1 base for J; bases not matched to a gene: 2. The DNA of the CDR3 is TGTGCCAGGGGGACTAGCGGTTCCTACGAGCAGTACGTC. Its protein product is CARGTSGSYEQYV.

The chain links TRBV4-3 to TRBJ2-5; 9 bases fit TRBD1. Trimming cost V 4 bases and J 5 bases; bases outside gene matches: 8. The CDR3 is 15 residues long. Germline V gene lookup returns CDR1 LGHNA and CDR2 YSLEER. For the CDR3, the DNA is TGCGCCAGCAGCCTTTCACAGGGGGCCGGGGAGACCCAGTACTTC. Protein sequence: CASSLSQGAGETQYF.